This entry lists 4 T cell receptor beta chains sequenced from one sample in a study of cytotoxic CD8 clonotypes in ibrutinib-treated CLL. Sequencing was performed with immunoSEQ multiplex PCR; in TCRdb, only in-frame clones are kept and a portion is missing. This sample carries some 130,000 clones, 70% to 90% of them seen once, and the ten largest clones take roughly 2%. The specimen was PBMCs, collected after 24 months of ibrutinib treatment. The source of these receptors is a human donor with chronic lymphocytic leukemia.

V usage is TRBV5-6 and J usage is TRBJ1-1; D not resolved. The CDR3 extends over 14 amino acids. V gave up 4 bases and J gave up 8 bases, with 18 bases separating them. The germline gives CDR1 SGHDT, CDR2 YYEEEE. The CDR3 bases are TGTGCCAGCAGCGGCCGGTCGGCGCGGTCGGAAGCTTTCTTT. It specifies CASSGRSARSEAFF. Filled out from reference TRBV5-6 and TRBJ1-1, the complete variable domain reads DAGVTQSPTHLIKTRGQQVTLRCSPKSGHDTVSWYQQALGQGPQFIFQYYEEEERQRGNFPDRFSGHQFPNYSSELNVNALLLGDSALYLCASSGRSARSEAFFGQGTRLTVV.

This clone was found a few times. The chain recombines TRBV9 with TRBJ2-2, with 8 bases lining up with TRBD1. This CDR3 is built from 14 residues. The germline V gene has CDR1 SGDLS and CDR2 YYNGEE. J gave up 6 bases and V 4 bases, and 5 bases lay outside the gene matches. In DNA, the CDR3 is TGTGCCAGCAGCCCCCGACAGGGGCCCGGGGAGCTGTTTTTT. Its translation: CASSPRQGPGELFF.

This clone was seen just once. The gene calls are TRBV6-4 and TRBJ2-1; 7 nucleotides agree with TRBD2. The V segment lost 3 bases and the J segment 11 bases; nucleotides outside the gene matches: 1. There are 11 residues in the CDR3. CDR1 is MRHNA and CDR2 is SNTAGT in the germline V gene. The CDR3 DNA is TGTGCCAGCAGTGAGCGGGGGAAGCAGTTCTTC. It codes for CASSERGKQFF.

This chain connects TRBV11-1 to TRBJ2-5, with 8 bases fitting TRBD2. V lost 8 bases and J lost 5; bases outside the gene matches: 10. Germline V lookup: CDR1 SGHAT, CDR2 FQDESV (reference sequence). The CDR3 spans 14 residues. CDR3 DNA sequence: TGTGCCAGCGGAGAAAGGACTAGCTGGGAGACCCAGTACTTC. This sequence encodes CASGERTSWETQYF.